This paragraph covers one TCR beta chain sequence. Its antigen is currently not known. No base quality values were provided; no much bigger clone lies one nucleotide off. This sample was taken from a study of blood T cell repertoires in COVID-19 (dated by TCRdb to 2018 to 2021). With regard to the full study: The collaborator samples originated in the United States, Italy and Spain and spanned the acute and convalescent phases of COVID-19. Where available, HLA class I and class II types were taken from metadata supplied by the sample provider and were not determined by assay-based typing. Deeply sampled blood TCRbeta repertoires from subjects exposed to, actively infected with, or recovered from COVID-19 were included in the dataset. The material from the prospective study consisted of cDNA or gDNA derived from T cells, B-cell-depleted T cells, or PBMCs. A de-identified subject ID, COVID-19 status, age in years and sex were almost always included in the sample metadata. A freely available public database, intended as a resource for researchers studying the immune response to SARS-CoV-2, is where the repertoires were released. Samples were obtained from the ongoing ImmuneRACE study (first 160 participants) and from 1,254 subjects provided by 6 global collaborators.

The study at large found these results: Clinical and demographic metadata were provided uncurated, with the amount varying by source and participant.

TCRbeta CDR3 regions were amplified from genomic DNA using the immunoSEQ Assay, a bias-controlled multiplex PCR. Per the source publication's procedure: The number of nucleated cells in each sample was estimated from the amplification of reference gene primers within the assay. To quantify the absolute abundance of each unique TCRbeta CDR3 rearrangement, sequence reads were collapsed and filtered. For each sample, productive Simpson clonality was calculated as the square root of Simpson's diversity index across productive rearrangements. In its TCRdb copy, this immuneACCESS table keeps in-frame sequences only and misses some clones. Where compared with another copy, unresolved V genes explain less than half of these, and the others have no known cause. D and trimming come from the DNA, and the V and J calls and clone size come from that table. The sample records 100,000 to 150,000 clones, about 85% of which are singletons. Roughly 9% of the sample comes from the top ten.

Collaborating institutions collected whole blood in K2EDTA tubes following their own protocols. For TCRbeta analysis, collaborators shipped samples as frozen whole blood, isolated PBMCs, or DNA extracted from either of those sample types. The sequencing sample was made of peripheral blood. The receptor comes from a man in his forties with active or convalescent COVID-19.

In nucleotide form, the sequence is TGTGCCAGCAGCCCGGAACAGGGCTTCGGCTACACCTTC. This translates into CASSPEQGFGYTF. The chain employs TRBV7-9 and TRBJ1-2; TRBD1 is perhaps the D gene, given 6 matching bases. Taken from cysteine to phenylalanine, the CDR3 has 13 residues. Only the CDR3 DNA stays, 39 bases, in frame from base 1. Based on the germline V gene (reference sequence), the CDR1 and CDR2 sequences are SEHNR and FQNEAQ. V lost 5 bases and J lost 8 bases; the stretch between them is 15 bases long.